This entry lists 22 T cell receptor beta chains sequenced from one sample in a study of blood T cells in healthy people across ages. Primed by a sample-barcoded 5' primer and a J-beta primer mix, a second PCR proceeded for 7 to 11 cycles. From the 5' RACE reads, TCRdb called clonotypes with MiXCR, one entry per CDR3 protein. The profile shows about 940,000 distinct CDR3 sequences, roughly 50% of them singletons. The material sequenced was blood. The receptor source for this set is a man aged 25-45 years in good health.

Written as DNA, the CDR3 is TGTGCCAGCAGCATTCCGGGACAGTTTAATGAAAAACTGTTTTTT. Translated, it gives CASSIPGQFNEKLFF. This chain uses TRBV7-8 with TRBJ1-4; 7 nucleotides line up with TRBD1. The germline gives CDR1 SGHVS, CDR2 FQNEAQ. With V trimmed by 5 bases and J by 4 bases, 7 bases remained unmatched. The CDR3 length is 15 residues.

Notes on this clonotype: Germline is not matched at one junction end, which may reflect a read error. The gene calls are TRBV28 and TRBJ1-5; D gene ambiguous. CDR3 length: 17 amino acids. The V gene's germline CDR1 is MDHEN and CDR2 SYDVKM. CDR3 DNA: TGTGCCTGCAGTTTATCTCGAACGACTGTTAGCAATCAGCCCCAGCATTTT. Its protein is CACSLSRTTVSNQPQHF.

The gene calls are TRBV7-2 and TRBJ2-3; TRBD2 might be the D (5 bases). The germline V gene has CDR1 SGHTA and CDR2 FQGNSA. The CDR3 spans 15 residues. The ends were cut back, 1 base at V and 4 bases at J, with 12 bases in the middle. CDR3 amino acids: CASSLGAERADTQYF. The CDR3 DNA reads TGTGCCAGCAGCTTAGGAGCGGAAAGGGCAGATACGCAGTATTTT.

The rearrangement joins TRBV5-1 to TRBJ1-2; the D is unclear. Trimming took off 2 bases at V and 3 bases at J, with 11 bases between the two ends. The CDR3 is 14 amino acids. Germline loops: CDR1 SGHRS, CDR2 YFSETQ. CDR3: CASSFRTSDYGYTF. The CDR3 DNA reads TGCGCCAGCAGCTTCCGGACCTCTGACTATGGCTACACCTTC.

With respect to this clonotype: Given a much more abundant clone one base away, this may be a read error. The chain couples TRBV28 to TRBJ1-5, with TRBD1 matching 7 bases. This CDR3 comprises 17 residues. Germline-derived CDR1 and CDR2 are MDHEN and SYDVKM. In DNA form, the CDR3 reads TGTACCAGCAGCCCTCAGACAGGGCCCACCAGCAATCAGCCCCAGCATTTT. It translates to CTSSPQTGPTSNQPQHF.

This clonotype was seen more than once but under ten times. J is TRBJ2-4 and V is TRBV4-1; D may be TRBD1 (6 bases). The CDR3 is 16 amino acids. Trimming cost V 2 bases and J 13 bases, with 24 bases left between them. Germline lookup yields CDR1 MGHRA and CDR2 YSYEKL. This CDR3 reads CASSQKQGSFAEEQYF. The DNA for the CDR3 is TGCGCCAGCAGCCAAAAACAGGGAAGTTTCGCGGAAGAGCAGTACTTC.

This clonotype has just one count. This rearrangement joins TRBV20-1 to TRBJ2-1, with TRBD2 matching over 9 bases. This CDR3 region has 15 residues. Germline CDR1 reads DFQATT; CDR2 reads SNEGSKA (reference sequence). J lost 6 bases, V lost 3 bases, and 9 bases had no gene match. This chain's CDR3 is CSASTAGGWSNEQFF. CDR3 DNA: TGCAGTGCTAGCACCGCGGGGGGGTGGTCCAATGAGCAGTTCTTC.

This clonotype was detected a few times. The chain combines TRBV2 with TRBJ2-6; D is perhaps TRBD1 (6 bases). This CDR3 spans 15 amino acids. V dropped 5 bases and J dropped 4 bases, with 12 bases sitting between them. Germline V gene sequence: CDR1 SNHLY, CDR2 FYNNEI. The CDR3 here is CASSKRTAGANVLTF. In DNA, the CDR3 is TGTGCCAGCAGTAAAAGGACAGCCGGGGCCAACGTCCTGACTTTC.

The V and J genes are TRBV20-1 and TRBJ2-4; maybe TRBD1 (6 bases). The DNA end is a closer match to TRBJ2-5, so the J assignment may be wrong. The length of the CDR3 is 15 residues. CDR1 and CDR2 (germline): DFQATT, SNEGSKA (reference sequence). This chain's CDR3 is CSAALTGPSVETQYF. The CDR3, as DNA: TGCAGTGCCGCCCTCACAGGGCCGTCGGTGGAGACCCAGTACTTC.

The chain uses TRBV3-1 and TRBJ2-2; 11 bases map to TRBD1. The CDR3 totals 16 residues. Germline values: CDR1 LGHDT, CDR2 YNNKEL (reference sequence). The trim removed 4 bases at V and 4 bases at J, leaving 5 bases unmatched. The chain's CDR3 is CASSPWTGGSTGELFF. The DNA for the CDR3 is TGTGCCAGCAGCCCCTGGACAGGGGGCAGCACCGGGGAGCTGTTTTTT.

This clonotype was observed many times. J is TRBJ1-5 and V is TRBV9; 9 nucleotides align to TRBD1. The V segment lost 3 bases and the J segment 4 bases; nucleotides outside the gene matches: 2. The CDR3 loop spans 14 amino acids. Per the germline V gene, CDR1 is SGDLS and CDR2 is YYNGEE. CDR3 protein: CASSAGTGNQPQHF. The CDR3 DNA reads TGTGCCAGCAGCGCCGGGACAGGGAATCAGCCCCAGCATTTT.

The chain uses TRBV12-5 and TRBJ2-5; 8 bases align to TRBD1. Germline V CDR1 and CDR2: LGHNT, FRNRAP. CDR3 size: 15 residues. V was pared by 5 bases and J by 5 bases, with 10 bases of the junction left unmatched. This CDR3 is CASGKTDREYETQYF. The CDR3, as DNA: TGTGCTAGTGGTAAAACGGACAGGGAATATGAGACCCAGTACTTC.

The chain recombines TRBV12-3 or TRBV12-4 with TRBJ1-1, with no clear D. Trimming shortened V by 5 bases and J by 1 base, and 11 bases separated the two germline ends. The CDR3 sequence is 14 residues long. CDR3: CASSPPYRNTEAFF. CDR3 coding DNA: TGTGCCAGCAGTCCGCCGTACAGGAACACTGAAGCTTTCTTT.

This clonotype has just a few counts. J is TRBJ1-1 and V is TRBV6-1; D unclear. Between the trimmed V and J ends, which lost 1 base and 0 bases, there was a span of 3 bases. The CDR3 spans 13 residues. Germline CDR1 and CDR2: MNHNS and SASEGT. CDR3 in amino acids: CASSEGVNTEAFF. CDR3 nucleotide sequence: TGTGCCAGCAGTGAAGGGGTGAACACTGAAGCTTTCTTT.

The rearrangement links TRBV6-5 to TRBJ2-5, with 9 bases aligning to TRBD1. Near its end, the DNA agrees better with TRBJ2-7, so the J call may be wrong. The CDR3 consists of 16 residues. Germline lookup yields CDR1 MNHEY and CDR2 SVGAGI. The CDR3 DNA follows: TGTGCCAGCAGTTACTCTCTGGACAGGGGATGGTACGAGCAGTACTTC. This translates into CASSYSLDRGWYEQYF.

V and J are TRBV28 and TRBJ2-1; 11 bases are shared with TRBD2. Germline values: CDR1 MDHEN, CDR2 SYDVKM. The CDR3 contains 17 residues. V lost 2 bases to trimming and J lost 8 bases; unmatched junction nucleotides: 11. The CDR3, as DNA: TGTGCCAGCAGTTTAAGGAGCTTAGCGGGGGGGTCCCATGAGCAGTTCTTC. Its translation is CASSLRSLAGGSHEQFF.

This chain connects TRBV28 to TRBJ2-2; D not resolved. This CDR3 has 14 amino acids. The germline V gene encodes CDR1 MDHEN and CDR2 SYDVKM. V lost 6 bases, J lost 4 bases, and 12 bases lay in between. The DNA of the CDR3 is TGTGCCAGCAGAGAGGACCTACCCACCGGGGAGCTGTTTTTT. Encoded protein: CASREDLPTGELFF. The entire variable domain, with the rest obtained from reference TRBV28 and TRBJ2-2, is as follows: DVKVTQSSRYLVKRTGEKVFLECVQDMDHENMFWYRQDPGLGLRLIYFSYDVKMKEKGDIPEGYSVSREKKERFSLILESASTNQTSMYLCASREDLPTGELFFGEGSRLTVL.

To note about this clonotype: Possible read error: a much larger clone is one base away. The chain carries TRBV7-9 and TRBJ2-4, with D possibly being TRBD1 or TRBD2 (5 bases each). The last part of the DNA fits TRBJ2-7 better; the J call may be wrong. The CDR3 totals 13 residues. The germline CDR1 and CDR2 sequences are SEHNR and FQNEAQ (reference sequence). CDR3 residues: CASSVGRDHEQYF. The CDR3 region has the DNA TGTGCCAGCAGCGTCGGCAGGGACCACGAGCAGTACTTC.

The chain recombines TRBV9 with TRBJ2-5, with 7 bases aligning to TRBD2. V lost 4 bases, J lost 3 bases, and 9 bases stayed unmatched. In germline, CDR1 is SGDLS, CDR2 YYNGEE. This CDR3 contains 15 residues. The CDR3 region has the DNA TGTGCCAGCAGCCCGGCGGGGGACCAAAAAGAGACCCAGTACTTC. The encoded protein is CASSPAGDQKETQYF.

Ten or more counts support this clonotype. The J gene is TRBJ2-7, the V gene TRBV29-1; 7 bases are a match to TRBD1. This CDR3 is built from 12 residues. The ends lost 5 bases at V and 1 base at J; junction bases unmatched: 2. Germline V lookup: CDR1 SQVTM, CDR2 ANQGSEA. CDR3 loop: CSVRDSSYEQYF. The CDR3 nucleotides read TGCAGCGTTAGGGACAGTTCCTACGAGCAGTACTTC.

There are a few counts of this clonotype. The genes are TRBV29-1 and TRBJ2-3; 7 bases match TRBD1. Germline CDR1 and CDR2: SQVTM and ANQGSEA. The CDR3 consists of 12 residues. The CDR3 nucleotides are TGCACCGGGACAGAAAGCACAGATACGCAGTATTTT. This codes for CTGTESTDTQYF.

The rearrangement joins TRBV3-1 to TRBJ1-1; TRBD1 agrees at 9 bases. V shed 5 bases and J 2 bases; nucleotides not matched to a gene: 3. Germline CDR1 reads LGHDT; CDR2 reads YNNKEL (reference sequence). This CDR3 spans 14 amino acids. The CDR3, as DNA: TGTGCCAGCAGCGGACAGGGGAAAAACACTGAAGCTTTCTTT. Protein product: CASSGQGKNTEAFF.